The sequence of this T cell receptor (beta chain) was determined in a study of T cells in Graves' hyperthyroidism and ophthalmopathy. Findings and limits, study-wide: Blood also showed most of the thyroid clonotypes that were expanded above 0.001.

Ophthalmopathy patients all had a Clinical Activity Score of at least 3, a NOSPECS grade of at least 4 and disease under 3 months old. Uncontrolled infection, other autoimmune disease, pregnancy or lactation disqualified patients from enrolment. Amplified TCR beta CDR3 regions derived from RNA transcripts. The study used the HTBI primer set for a first-round RT-PCR of the TCR CDR3. Via MiXCR, TCRdb re-called the multiplex PCR reads, giving one row per CDR3 protein. Of hundreds of thousands of distinct CDR3 sequences listed, around 21% are singletons. As regards this clonotype: Its antigen is still unknown.

The V segment lost 1 base and the J segment 1 base; nucleotides outside the gene matches: 9. The CDR3 runs 17 residues. The germline gives CDR1 SEHNR, CDR2 FQNEAQ (reference sequence). Input material: blood. This sequence joins TRBV7-9 and TRBJ2-7, with 8 bases identical to TRBD1. This TCR came from a man aged 25-45 years with Graves' ophthalmopathy. CDR3 sequence (DNA): TGTGCCAGCAGCTTAGTGGGGAAGGACAGGGCATCCTACGAGCAGTACTTC. This sequence encodes CASSLVGKDRASYEQYF.